This T cell receptor beta chain was found in a study of shared clonotypes between healthy human individuals. Overall study findings and caveats: Since donors were few, the genetic and exposure-history diversity represented was limited. Sequencing depth was predicted to influence how clonotypes are shared among donors. A generally larger estimated richness was seen in naive subsets than in memory subsets.

V was trimmed by 0 bases and J by 7 bases, leaving 8 bases between them. The CDR3 sequence is 13 residues long. Germline V CDR1 and CDR2: SGHDT, YYEEEE. Profiling relied on immunoSEQ multiplex PCR, and the TCRdb table lists in-frame clones only, not all of them. Of about 750,000 clones listed, more than 85% were seen once; the top ten hold more than 20%. Comments on this clone: Its specificity is not known.

Naive CD8 cells lacked CD45RO and underwent positive selection for CCR7, leaving out terminally differentiated effector memory CD45RA+ cells. This chain uses TRBV5-6 with TRBJ1-5; D ambiguous. Material: naive CD8+ T cells sorted from blood. The clonotype originates from a man aged 25 to 40 in good health. The CDR3 DNA reads as TGTGCCAGCAGCTTGGCGGGCGGGCAGCCCCAGCATTTT. It codes for CASSLAGGQPQHF.